Here is one T cell receptor beta chain with its context. Its target antigen remains unknown. The record has no base qualities; no much larger clone is one base away. In total, over 600 healthy bone marrow donors made up the cohort. At the time of sampling, every cohort member was nominally healthy, though immune exposures that went unrecorded were likely present. The donor tested CMV seronegative, placing the donor among the approximately 360 seronegative members of the cohort. Each donor provided a peripheral blood sample, and peripheral blood mononuclear cells were used for TCR beta sequencing. Genomic DNA extraction from the blood cell samples was performed with the Qiagen DNeasy Blood Extraction Kit. The data derive from a study of cytomegalovirus exposure and HLA in healthy donors (dated by TCRdb to between 2016 and 2019). Study-wide context: In an earlier analysis of 550 to 750 of the donors, less than 350 Gb of sequence data and 100 million or so unique TCR beta sequences from about 179 million T cells were reported. The aim of the study was to test whether cataloging public T cell receptors could identify signatures of past pathogen exposure. Rather than using new phenotypic data, the later analysis identified candidate immune exposures from TCR beta sequences and from how often those sequences occurred across donors. To predict cytomegalovirus infection status, the study combined high-throughput TCR immunosequencing, statistical association of individual TCRs with disease status, and machine learning. Class I and class II HLA loci were covered by the typing at four-digit resolution. A later analysis re-examined previously published TCR beta repertoires from roughly 650 donors and added high-resolution HLA genotyping to investigate patterns of TCR occurrence. Every repertoire in the discovery cohort had been generated on one and the same sequencing platform. Among about 400 genotyped donors of the cohort, an average of around 250,000 unique TCR beta nucleotide sequences was sequenced per donor, of which about 19% were non-productive. In addition to the first cohort of hundreds of subjects, a separate validation cohort of approximately 130 different subjects was used. Genome-wide SNP genotypes for about 65% of the roughly 670 donors were used in a later genetic analysis, which treated that subset as a discovery cohort. Alongside the repertoire data, information on donor age, sex, ethnicity and CMV serostatus was compiled. The T cell repertoires of 666 subjects were profiled by immunosequencing and related to cytomegalovirus serostatus. About 300 gigabases of sequencing data and around 88 million unique TCR sequences made up an early release that covered several hundred HLA-typed donors. Five DR-DQ haplotypes were treated as single units for association and clustering because of strong linkage in the cohort. Typing coverage varied by locus: about 620-640 donors for A, B, C, DRB1 and DQB1; around 560 for DQA1; 600 to 610 for DPA1; 450 to 480 for DPB1. Of the roughly 420 genotyped donors, less than 85% were placed in the genetic ancestry cluster associated with self-reported Caucasian donors. To decide whether each TCR beta V gene segment behaved as functional or pseudogenic, an earlier analysis of 587 of the donors relied on high-throughput TCR beta sequencing.

The library was produced with the immunoSEQ multiplex PCR assay. For the multiplex PCR, a mixture combining 60 forward primers for TCR Vbeta segments and 13 reverse primers for TCR Jbeta segments was used. The CDR3 region of rearranged TCR beta genes was amplified from genomic DNA with a multiplex PCR assay. The amplified TCR beta libraries were sequenced on the Illumina HiSeq System as 87-base-pair reads. Under the source paper's analysis protocol: In a later analysis, some 80 million unique TCR beta chains were counted across the 666 repertoires, and around 11 million of these chains were shared by at least two donors. Raw reads were error-corrected and collapsed into unique sequences with a nearest-neighbor algorithm that merged closely related sequences to remove PCR and sequencing errors. V, D and J gene segments were assigned by aligning CDR3 sequences to IMGT reference sequences. For a sequence to be retained, a match of at least six nucleotides was required to both a V gene segment and a J gene segment. Rearrangements were classified as productive when the CDR3 lacked stop codons and remained in frame with V and J, and all other rearrangements were classified as non-productive. CDR3 was defined by IMGT convention, running from the second conserved V-encoded cysteine to the conserved J-encoded phenylalanine. The earlier analysis of about 620 of the donors excluded sequences that lacked an unambiguous match to a single V gene segment. An earlier analysis of 587 of the donors called V segments functional above 56.7% productive rearrangements and segregating when the between-donor standard deviation exceeded 5%. To diagnose cytomegalovirus status from the catalog of TCR beta chain sequences, a statistical classification framework was built. A later analysis assigned V and J genes by comparing TCR nucleotide sequences with IMGT/GENE-DB human TR gene sequences. A later analysis assigned CDR3 sequences and most-parsimonious VDJ recombination scenarios with the TCRdist pipeline. In a later analysis, each TCR beta chain was defined by its CDR3 amino acid sequence together with its V-gene family, and reads without a unique V-gene family were excluded. A later analysis removed 600 or so highly shared, low-generation-probability nucleotide sequences to deal with suspected cross-contamination and a sequencing artifact. For each public chain, a later analysis derived a clonal expansion index from normalized ranks of inferred template counts within each repertoire. In a later analysis, generation probabilities were computed with a VDJ recombination model fitted to out-of-frame rearrangements, and the resulting probabilities were checked against IGoR. In a later analysis, TCR-TCR, TCR-HLA and TCR-CMV co-occurrence was scored with hypergeometric tests, and a repertoire-size bias correction was applied to TCR pairs. False discovery rates were estimated in a later analysis by permuting HLA or CMV assignments 20 times. In a later analysis, co-occurring TCRs were grouped using DBSCAN, and TCRdist sequence similarity was added for clustering within HLA-allele-positive subsets. Co-occurrence clustering excluded repertoires with fewer than 30,000 or more than 120,000 public chains, plus five with anomalous nucleotide sharing. TCRdb re-hosts the immuneACCESS table, in-frame sequences only. Its copies lack some clones; in the studies checked, an unresolved V gene accounts for under half of them, and the cause for the rest is not known. V, J and clone size are taken as reported in that table, and D and trimming were inferred from the DNA itself. The sample table holds about 90,000 clones, of which 84% were seen once. The top ten constitute about 2.1% of the sample.

Broader findings and caveats from the paper: In a later analysis, about 17,000 TCR beta sequences were associated with specific HLA alleles at a false discovery rate of 0.05. According to the authors, the approach could potentially be generalized to other disease states and immunological phenotypes. Correlated functional status among segregating V segments might be attributable to linkage disequilibrium, but an unknown experimental factor could not be ruled out. The study gave a list of 150 to 200 TCR beta chains associated with cytomegalovirus. The classifier was reported to diagnose cytomegalovirus status with high specificity and sensitivity in both the original cohort and the validation cohort. Immune exposure information for the cohort was limited to CMV serostatus. A group of highly shared sequence variants was considered likely to be a technical artifact of the sequencing pipeline. A later analysis found that most CMV-associated TCR beta chains appeared HLA-restricted, with HLA associations seemingly driven largely by CMV exposure. In vitro tests confirmed that a few of the cytomegalovirus-associated TCR beta chains recognize cytomegalovirus antigens. In a later analysis, several top co-occurrence clusters were reported to appear linked to parvovirus B19, influenza, CMV and Epstein-Barr virus. The cohort was sequenced for TCR beta chains only, and without alpha or paired-chain data the features that could be detected were limited. Because counts were too low, seventeen rarely observed V segments, including chromosome 9 orphons, were excluded from the earlier analysis of fewer than 650 of the donors. Compared with the approximately 720-donor mean, donors in an Asian-associated ancestry cluster had fewer N-insertions in productive TCRs, according to a later genetic analysis. In a later analysis, the rate of TCR association differed among HLA loci, with DRB1 alleles having the most associated TCRs and HLA-C alleles having the fewest. Strong co-occurrence of HLA alleles, especially DR and DQ, made assigning TCR associations to individual alleles difficult. Some IMGT-functional V segments, including TRBV6-2 and TRBV6-3, could not be told apart with the 87-base-pair reads, so those segments were excluded. While some public TCRs were present in many individuals, most TCR sequences turned up only very rarely across donors. The presence/absence analyses assumed that sequencing depth was roughly uniform across donors, and that assumption may not be true. Because HLA typing was unavailable for some donors at each locus, only the typed subset was used in association tests. Broadly in line with IMGT annotations, most TCR beta V segments showed up in productive rearrangements about 87% or about 30% of the time in an earlier analysis of around 550 of the donors. An association between a missense DCLRE1C variant and V-gene and J-gene trimming of TCR beta chains was found in a later genetic analysis and replicated in an independent cohort. A further reported finding was that TCR beta sequences accurately predicted the HLA-A and HLA-B alleles for most subjects in the first cohort. In a later analysis, HLA-associated TCR beta chains showed more clonal expansion and lower generation probabilities than non-associated chains that were equally common.

In the germline V gene, CDR1 corresponds to LGHNA and CDR2 to YNFKEQ. Between the V and J ends, shortened by 0 bases and 1 base respectively, the junction contains 17 bases. The CDR3 runs 18 residues from the cysteine to the phenylalanine. Just CDR3 DNA is preserved here, 54 bases in frame from base 1. This chain joins TRBV4-2 to TRBJ2-3; the D gene remains uncertain. Material for sequencing was PBMCs. The sequence derives from a young man in good health and CMV-seronegative. CDR3 region: CASSQDLLAGERTDTQYF. The sequenced DNA: TGTGCCAGCAGCCAAGATCTGTTGGCAGGCGAACGCACAGATACGCAGTATTTT.